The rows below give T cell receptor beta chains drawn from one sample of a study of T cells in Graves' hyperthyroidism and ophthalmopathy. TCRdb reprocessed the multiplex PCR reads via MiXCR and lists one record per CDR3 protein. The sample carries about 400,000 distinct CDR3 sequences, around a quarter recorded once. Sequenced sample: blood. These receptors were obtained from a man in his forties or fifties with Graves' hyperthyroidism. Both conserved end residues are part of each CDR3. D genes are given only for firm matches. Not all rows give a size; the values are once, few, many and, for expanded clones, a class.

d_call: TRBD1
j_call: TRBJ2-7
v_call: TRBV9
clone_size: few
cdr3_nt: TGTGCCAGCAGCAAGACAGGGGGCAGCTCCTACGAGCAGTACTTC
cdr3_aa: CASSKTGGSSYEQYF

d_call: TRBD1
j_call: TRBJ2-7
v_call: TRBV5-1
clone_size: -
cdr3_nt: TGCGCCAGCAGCCGGGACAGGGTGGAAGAGCAGTACTTC
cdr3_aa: CASSRDRVEEQYF

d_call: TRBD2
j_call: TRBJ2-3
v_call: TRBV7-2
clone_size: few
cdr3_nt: TGTGCCAGCAGCTTAGCGGGGACTAGCGGCCCCCCGGGTACGCAGTATTTT
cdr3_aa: CASSLAGTSGPPGTQYF

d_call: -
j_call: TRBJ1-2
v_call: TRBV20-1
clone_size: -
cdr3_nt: TGCAGTGCACGCAGAGGGGACGGACGGAACTATGGCTACACCTTC
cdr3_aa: CSARRGDGRNYGYTF

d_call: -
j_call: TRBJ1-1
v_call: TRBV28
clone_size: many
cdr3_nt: TGTGCCAGCAGTTTCGCTGGATCACCCACTGAAGCTTTCTTT
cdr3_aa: CASSFAGSPTEAFF

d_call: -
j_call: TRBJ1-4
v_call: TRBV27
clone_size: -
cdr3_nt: TGTGCCAGCAGTGGAACCGAGGGGGAAAAACTGTTTTTT
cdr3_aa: CASSGTEGEKLFF

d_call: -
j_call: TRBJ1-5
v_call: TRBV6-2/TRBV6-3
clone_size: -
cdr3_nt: TGTGCCAGCAGCTGGGGGGGGGGTTCGACCCAGCATTTT
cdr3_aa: CASSWGGGSTQHF

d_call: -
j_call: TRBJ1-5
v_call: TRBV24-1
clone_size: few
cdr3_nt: TGTGCCACCAGCTACAGGGAAGATCAGCCCCAGCATTTT
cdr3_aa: CATSYREDQPQHF

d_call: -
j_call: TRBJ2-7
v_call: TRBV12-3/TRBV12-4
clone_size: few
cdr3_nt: TGTGCCAGCAGAGACACAGGGTCGAGCGAGCAGTACTTC
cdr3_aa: CASRDTGSSEQYF

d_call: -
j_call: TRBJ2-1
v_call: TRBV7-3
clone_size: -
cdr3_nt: TGTGCCAGCAGTTCCTCCGCGACAGGCAATGAGCAGTTCTTC
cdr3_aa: CASSSSATGNEQFF

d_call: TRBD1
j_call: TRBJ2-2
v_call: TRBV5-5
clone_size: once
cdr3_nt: TGCGCCAGCAGCTTAACGCGACAGGGGGTCTACACCGGGGAGCTGCTTTTT
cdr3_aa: CASSLTRQGVYTGELLF

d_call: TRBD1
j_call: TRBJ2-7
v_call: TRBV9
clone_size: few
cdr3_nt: TGTGCCAGCAGCACCGGGACAGTCAGCTCCTACGAGCAGTACTTC
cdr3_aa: CASSTGTVSSYEQYF

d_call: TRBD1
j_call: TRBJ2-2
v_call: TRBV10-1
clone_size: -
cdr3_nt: TGCGCCAGCAGTGACCGCATCCAGGGGGTGAACACCGGGGAGCTGTTTTTT
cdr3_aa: CASSDRIQGVNTGELFF

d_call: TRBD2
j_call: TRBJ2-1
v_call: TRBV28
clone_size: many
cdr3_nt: TGTGCCAGCAGTTCCTACACTAGCGGTTCTCGGGAGCAGTTCTTC
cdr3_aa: CASSSYTSGSREQFF

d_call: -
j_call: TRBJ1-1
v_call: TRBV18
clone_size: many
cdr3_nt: TGTGCCAGCTCACAGGAGAACACTGAAGCTTTCTTT
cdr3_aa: CASSQENTEAFF

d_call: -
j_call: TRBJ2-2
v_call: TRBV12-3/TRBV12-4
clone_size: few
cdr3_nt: TGTGCCAGCAGTTTAGCACAAAACACCGGGGAGCTGTTTTTT
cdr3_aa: CASSLAQNTGELFF

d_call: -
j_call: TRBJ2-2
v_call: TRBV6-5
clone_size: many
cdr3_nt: TGTGCCAGCAGTTACTCGAGCCGGGGATCCCAAGTCACCGGGGAGCTGTTTTTT
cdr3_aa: CASSYSSRGSQVTGELFF

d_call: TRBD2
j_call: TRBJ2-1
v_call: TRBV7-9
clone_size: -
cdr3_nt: TGTGCCAGCAGCTTATTTGGACTAGACAATGAGCAGTTCTTC
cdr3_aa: CASSLFGLDNEQFF

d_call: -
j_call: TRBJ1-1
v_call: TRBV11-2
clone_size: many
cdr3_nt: TGTGCCAGCAGCTCCCACAGGGCCGCTGAAGCTTTCTTT
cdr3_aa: CASSSHRAAEAFF

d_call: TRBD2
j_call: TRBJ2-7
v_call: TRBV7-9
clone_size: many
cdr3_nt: TGTGCCAGCAGCTTAATGGCTAGCGGGGAGGAGCAGTACTTC
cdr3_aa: CASSLMASGEEQYF

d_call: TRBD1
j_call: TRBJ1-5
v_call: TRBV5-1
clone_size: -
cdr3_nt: TGCGCCAGCAGCCATACAGGGGAGGGTCAGCCCCAGCATTTT
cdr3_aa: CASSHTGEGQPQHF

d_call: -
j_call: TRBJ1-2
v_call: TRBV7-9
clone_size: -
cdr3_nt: TGTGCCAGCAGCATCCGGGAGACTAACTATGGCTACACCTTC
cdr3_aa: CASSIRETNYGYTF

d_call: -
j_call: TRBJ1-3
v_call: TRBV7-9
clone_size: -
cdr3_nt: TGTGCCAGCAGCTTAGGAGTGACCTCTGGAAACACCATATATTTT
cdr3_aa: CASSLGVTSGNTIYF

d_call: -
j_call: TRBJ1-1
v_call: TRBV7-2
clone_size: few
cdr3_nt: TGTGCCAGCAGCCTTCGGGGGTCGGACACTGAAGCTTTCTTT
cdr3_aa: CASSLRGSDTEAFF